A selection of T cell receptor beta chains follows, all from one sample in a study of CD8+ T cells in alopecia areata. Profiling relied on immunoSEQ multiplex PCR, and the TCRdb table lists in-frame clones only, not all of them. Of a few hundred thousand clones in the sample, around two fifths are singletons; the top ten hold more than 0.4%. The source material was CD4+ T cells sorted from blood, sampled around week 34, from a patient treated with tofacitinib. These receptors all stem from a human donor with alopecia areata. Both conserved end residues are part of each CDR3. Each record gives: D gene, V gene, J gene, clone size, CDR3 DNA, CDR3 protein. The D gene is left open where the match is weak. Clone size is not always given. Where it is, it says once, few, many or a class for expanded clones.

TRBD1,TRBV6-5,TRBJ1-3,-,TGTGCCAGCAGCACAGGGGGCGGTGGAAACACCATATATTTT,CASSTGGGGNTIYF
-,TRBV7-2,TRBJ1-5,-,TGTGCCAGCAGCGAAGTCGTCGAGGCGCCCCAGCATTTT,CASSEVVEAPQHF
-,TRBV5-1,TRBJ2-5,-,TGCGCCAGCAGCTTACCGGGATCTAAAGAGACCCAGTACTTC,CASSLPGSKETQYF
TRBD1,TRBV2,TRBJ2-7,-,TGTGCCAGCAGCTATGACAGGGACGAGCAGTACTTC,CASSYDRDEQYF
-,TRBV19,TRBJ2-2,-,TGTGCCAGTAGTAACGGGCGGTGGAACACCGGGGAGCTGTTTTTT,CASSNGRWNTGELFF
-,TRBV29-1,TRBJ1-5,few,TGCAGCGTCAGGGCAGGGCGTACCGATCAGCCCCAGCATTTT,CSVRAGRTDQPQHF
-,TRBV18,TRBJ1-1,few,TGTGCCAGCTCACCACCGAGGGGCGGACACACTGAAGCTTTCTTT,CASSPPRGGHTEAFF
-,TRBV5-6,TRBJ2-3,-,TGTGCCAGCAGCTTAGGGTATGGGTCGGATACGCAGTATTTT,CASSLGYGSDTQYF
-,TRBV2,TRBJ2-2,few,TGTGCCAGCAGTGCCCGACAGCTGGAGCTGTTTTTT,CASSARQLELFF
TRBD2,TRBV7-3,TRBJ2-7,-,TGTGCCAGCAGCCCCCGGACTAGCGGGATTGAAAAGCAGTACTTC,CASSPRTSGIEKQYF
-,TRBV19,TRBJ1-1,-,TGTGCCAGTAGTATTGAGGACAGACGAGACACTGAAGCTTTCTTT,CASSIEDRRDTEAFF
TRBD1,TRBV6-1,TRBJ1-2,-,TGTGCCAGACGGGGGACAGGGGAGGGCTACACCTTC,CARRGTGEGYTF
-,TRBV29-1,TRBJ2-1,-,TGCAGCGTTGGAGGACAATCCTACAATGAGCAGTTCTTC,CSVGGQSYNEQFF
-,TRBV18,TRBJ1-1,-,TGTGCCAGCTCCCCATCCCAGCTGAACACTGAAGCTTTCTTT,CASSPSQLNTEAFF
-,TRBV6-5,TRBJ1-1,few,TGTGCCAGCAGCCGGGAAGTGAACACTGAAGCTTTCTTT,CASSREVNTEAFF
-,TRBV7-3,TRBJ2-5,-,TGTGCCAGCAGCTTAAGCGGAGGGGTTGAGACCCAGTACTTC,CASSLSGGVETQYF
TRBD2,TRBV7-6,TRBJ2-3,few,TGTGCCAGCAGCTTAGTACCCCTTGCAGCGGGAGACACAGATACGCAGTATTTT,CASSLVPLAAGDTDTQYF
-,TRBV4-1,TRBJ1-1,few,TGCGCCAGCAGCCAGGGCTGGAACACTGAAGCTTTCTTT,CASSQGWNTEAFF
TRBD2,TRBV2,TRBJ2-2,-,TGTGCCAGCAGCCGGACTAGCGGGGACACCGGGGAGCTGTTTTTT,CASSRTSGDTGELFF
-,TRBV2,TRBJ2-7,-,TGTGCCAGCAGGGCACAGGGAGTATCCTACGAGCAGTACTTC,CASRAQGVSYEQYF
-,TRBV6-6,TRBJ1-3,-,TGTGCCAGCAGTTACTCTGGAAACACCATATATTTT,CASSYSGNTIYF
TRBD1,TRBV6-6,TRBJ1-2,-,TGTGCCAGCAGCGACAGGGGGGCTACTAACTATGGCTACACCTTC,CASSDRGATNYGYTF
TRBD2,TRBV4-2,TRBJ2-5,few,TGTGCCAGCAGCCCGGCAGCGGGAGGCAAACAAGAGACCCAGTACTTC,CASSPAAGGKQETQYF
-,TRBV10-1,TRBJ1-1,few,TGCGCCAGCAGCGATAATCTGGTGAACACTGAAGCTTTCTTT,CASSDNLVNTEAFF
-,TRBV30,TRBJ1-1,-,TGTGCCTGGAGTCCCCAGGGTGAAGCTTTCTTT,CAWSPQGEAFF
TRBD1,TRBV2,TRBJ2-5,-,TGTGCCAGCAGTTTGACAGGGCTGGCTCTTTCGGAGACCCAGTACTTC,CASSLTGLALSETQYF
-,TRBV5-6,TRBJ2-2,few,TGTGCCAGCCACGACCCCACTGGTCTCCGCACCGGGGAGCTGTTTTTT,CASHDPTGLRTGELFF
-,TRBV7-9,TRBJ2-2,-,TGTGCCAGCAGCCACCCGAATGGCGAGGGCACCGGGGAGCTGTTTTTT,CASSHPNGEGTGELFF
-,TRBV6-5,TRBJ2-7,few,TGTGCCAGCAGTAGCCTATACAGGGGGGGGAACGAGCAGTACTTC,CASSSLYRGGNEQYF
TRBD1,TRBV5-1,TRBJ1-1,-,TGCGCCAGCAGCCTGACAGGGGACACTGAAGCTTTCTTT,CASSLTGDTEAFF
TRBD2,TRBV9,TRBJ2-7,-,TGTGCCAGCAGCGTAGGGGGACTAGCGGGAGTCGGTGAGCAGTACTTC,CASSVGGLAGVGEQYF
-,TRBV7-3,TRBJ1-2,few,TGTGCCAGCAGCCAACGGGGGGTGCGCTATGGCTACACCTTC,CASSQRGVRYGYTF
-,TRBV5-1,TRBJ2-5,-,TGCGCCAGCAGCGCCAGTGATGGAGAGACCCAGTACTTC,CASSASDGETQYF
-,TRBV7-9,TRBJ2-2,-,TGTGCCAGCAGCTTAACCGCCGGGGAGCTGTTTTTT,CASSLTAGELFF
-,TRBV18,TRBJ2-7,-,TGTGCCAGCTCACCACCGATTGGGGGTGACGAGCAGTACTTC,CASSPPIGGDEQYF
TRBD2,TRBV6-5,TRBJ2-7,few,TGTGCCAGCAGTAACCCTAGCGGGGGGCCCTACGAGCAGTACTTC,CASSNPSGGPYEQYF
-,TRBV11-2,TRBJ1-6,few,TGTGCCAGCAGCCGGGCGGATTCACCCCTCCACTTT,CASSRADSPLHF
TRBD2,TRBV15,TRBJ2-5,-,TGTGCCACCAGCCGCAGGGGACTAGCGGGAGTTGAGACCCAGTACTTC,CATSRRGLAGVETQYF
-,TRBV7-9,TRBJ2-1,few,TGTGCCAGCAGCGCAAACAATGAGCAGTTCTTC,CASSANNEQFF
-,TRBV7-9,TRBJ2-7,-,TGTGCCAGCAGCCATGCCGAGGACTACGAGCAGTACTTC,CASSHAEDYEQYF
-,TRBV7-3,TRBJ2-5,-,TGTGCCAGCAGCCCCGGGGGTTACGGCCAAGAGACCCAGTACTTC,CASSPGGYGQETQYF
-,TRBV7-8,TRBJ1-5,-,TGTGCCAGCACCATGGGGGGTTCTTTCAATCAGCCCCAGCATTTT,CASTMGGSFNQPQHF